Each of the 32 T cell receptor beta chains below was sequenced from the same sample in a study of cytomegalovirus exposure and HLA in healthy donors. Some clones are missing from TCRdb's copy, which holds only in-frame ones; the method was immunoSEQ multiplex PCR. The sample lists about 180,000 clones; around 86% were seen once. The sample taken for sequencing was PBMCs. Source of these receptors: a man younger than 30 in good health and CMV-seropositive.

This clone was detected ten times or more. The gene calls are TRBV2 and TRBJ1-4; D unclear. The CDR3 runs 13 residues. Trimming left V 7 bases short and J 5 bases short, with 11 bases between. Germline lookup yields CDR1 SNHLY and CDR2 FYNNEI. DNA for the CDR3: TGTGCCAGCATAGCCCTCGGAAATGAAAAACTGTTTTTT. Amino acid sequence: CASIALGNEKLFF.

The rearrangement joins TRBV4-1 to TRBJ1-4; 11 bases match TRBD1. The germline V gene encodes CDR1 MGHRA and CDR2 YSYEKL. The CDR3 totals 20 residues. The ends lost 2 bases at V and 7 bases at J; junction bases unmatched: 18. The CDR3 nucleotides are TGCGCCAGCAGCCAAACAACCATCCGGGACAGGGGGGTGCTGGTTGAAAAACTGTTTTTT. Translation gives CASSQTTIRDRGVLVEKLFF.

The V call is TRBV11-3, the J call TRBJ2-2; no definite D call. CDR1 and CDR2 (germline): SGHNT, YENEEA. The CDR3 length is 13 residues. Trimming shortened V by 1 base and J by 4 bases, and 4 bases separated the two germline ends. The CDR3 spells CASSLGGTGELFF. The CDR3 region has the DNA TGTGCCAGCAGCTTAGGAGGCACCGGGGAGCTGTTTTTT.

This chain connects TRBV2 to TRBJ2-2, with TRBD2 matching over 8 bases. From germline, CDR1 is SNHLY and CDR2 FYNNEI. The V segment lost 1 base and the J segment 4 bases; nucleotides outside the gene matches: 2. This CDR3 comprises 15 residues. The CDR3 DNA reads TGTGCCAGCAGTGAAGTAAGCGGGGGCACCGGGGAGCTGTTTTTT. The encoded protein is CASSEVSGGTGELFF.

This clone was recorded only once. The V call is TRBV11-2, the J call TRBJ1-2; a weak D match, TRBD1 (5 bases). CDR1 SGHAT and CDR2 FQNNGV come from the germline V gene. V was clipped by 0 bases and J by 5 bases, with 10 bases between them. The CDR3 sequence is 14 residues long. The CDR3 DNA follows: TGTGCCAGCAGCTTAGAAGCAGGGAATTATGGCTACACCTTC. This gives the protein CASSLEAGNYGYTF.

The rearrangement links TRBV11-2 to TRBJ2-7; D is possibly TRBD2 (5 bases). The length of the CDR3 is 14 residues. Germline V gene lookup returns CDR1 SGHAT and CDR2 FQNNGV. V lost 5 bases to trimming and J lost 1 base, with 12 bases between them. The CDR3 coding sequence is TGTGCCAGCAGCCCCCAGAGGGTTTCCTACGAGCAGTACTTC. Its translation: CASSPQRVSYEQYF.

The gene calls are TRBV7-3 and TRBJ1-2; 10 nucleotides match TRBD1. Losses at the gene ends were 6 bases for V and 6 bases for J; bases not matched to a gene: 1. Germline CDR1 SGHTA, CDR2 FQGTGA. The CDR3 has 12 amino acids. Written as DNA, the CDR3 is TGTGCCAGCAGAGGGACAGGGGATGGCTACACCTTC. This sequence encodes CASRGTGDGYTF.

The chain joins TRBV7-8 to TRBJ2-6, with 12 bases aligning to TRBD1. Trimming took 6 bases from V and 2 from J; bases not matched to a gene: 8. Germline V gene sequence: CDR1 SGHVS, CDR2 FQNEAQ. The CDR3 is 18 amino acids. The chain's CDR3 is CASRLRDRGRTGANVLTF. The CDR3 DNA sequence: TGTGCCAGCAGACTCCGGGACAGGGGGCGGACTGGGGCCAACGTCCTGACTTTC.

This chain links TRBV7-9 with TRBJ2-5, with D hard to call. CDR3 length: 14 amino acids. V was pared by 5 bases and J by 0 bases, with 10 bases between. Germline V CDR1 and CDR2: SEHNR, FQNEAQ (reference sequence). The chain's CDR3 is CASSKTDYQETQYF. Here the CDR3 DNA reads TGTGCCAGCAGCAAGACCGACTACCAAGAGACCCAGTACTTC.

This rearrangement joins TRBV5-4 to TRBJ2-7, with D maybe TRBD2 (6 bases). This CDR3 spans 14 amino acids. Deletions cut 4 bases from V and 2 bases from J, with 13 bases between. Germline V lookup: CDR1 SGHNT, CDR2 YYREEE (reference sequence). The CDR3 loop is CASSPGTGTYEQYF. CDR3 in DNA: TGTGCCAGCAGCCCCGGGACTGGAACCTACGAGCAGTACTTC.

In this sample, this clone turned up a few times. CDR3 DNA sequence: TGTGCCAGCAGCCAAAACATCGAGAACACTGAAGCTTTCTTT. Protein product: CASSQNIENTEAFF. V and J are TRBV4-2 and TRBJ1-1, with unresolved D. The germline CDR1 and CDR2 sequences are LGHNA and YNFKEQ. This CDR3 comprises 14 residues. The V gene lost 2 bases and the J gene lost 1 base, with 8 bases spanning the gap.

This chain links TRBV7-9 with TRBJ1-2; D might be TRBD1 (5 bases). The CDR3 is 16 residues long. The ends were cut back, 3 bases at V and 2 bases at J, with 16 bases in the middle. Germline V lookup: CDR1 SEHNR, CDR2 FQNEAQ (reference sequence). In DNA form, the CDR3 reads TGTGCCAGCAGCTTTTGGCCGGCGCAGGGAAACTATGGCTACACCTTC. It codes for CASSFWPAQGNYGYTF.

V is TRBV5-1 and J is TRBJ2-7; 8 nucleotides agree with TRBD2. Looked up from germline, CDR1 is SGHRS and CDR2 is YFSETQ. The length of the CDR3 is 15 residues. Losses at the gene ends were 0 bases for V and 4 bases for J; bases not matched to a gene: 6. Here the CDR3 reads CASSLAAGGPYEQYF. CDR3 nucleotide sequence: TGCGCCAGCAGCTTGGCGGCGGGAGGACCTTACGAGCAGTACTTC.

This chain connects TRBV27 to TRBJ2-3; a weak D match, TRBD2 (5 bases). Deletions cut 1 base from V and 7 bases from J, with 21 bases between. The CDR3 contains 17 residues. Germline CDR1 reads MNHEY; CDR2 reads SMNVEV (reference sequence). The CDR3: CASSLYPPGNPVNTQYF. The CDR3 nucleotides read TGTGCCAGCAGTTTATACCCACCCGGGAACCCCGTGAATACGCAGTATTTT.

The J gene is TRBJ1-1, the V gene TRBV19; the match to TRBD1 covers 11 bases. The germline CDR1 and CDR2 sequences are LNHDA and SQIVND (reference sequence). Trimming cost V 7 bases and J 1 base; bases outside gene matches: 8. CDR3 size: 16 residues. The CDR3: CASTGDRGARNTEAFF. The CDR3 DNA reads as TGTGCCAGTACTGGGGACAGGGGGGCTCGGAACACTGAAGCTTTCTTT. The entire variable domain, with the rest obtained from reference TRBV19 and TRBJ1-1, is as follows: DGGITQSPKYLFRKEGQNVTLSCEQNLNHDAMYWYRQDPGQGLRLIYYSQIVNDFQKGDIAEGYSVSREKKESFPLTVTSAQKNPTAFYLCASTGDRGARNTEAFFGQGTRLTVV.

The chain joins TRBV2 to TRBJ2-2, with D maybe TRBD2 (5 bases). CDR1 is SNHLY and CDR2 is FYNNEI in the germline V gene. The CDR3 runs to 15 residues. V dropped 7 bases and J dropped 0 bases, with 12 bases sitting between them. This CDR3 reads CASNRGSANTGELFF. For the CDR3, the DNA is TGTGCCAGCAATCGGGGTTCCGCGAACACCGGGGAGCTGTTTTTT.

DNA of the CDR3: TGTGCCAGCAGCTTAAGGGGCAATTCACCCCTCCACTTT. It codes for CASSLRGNSPLHF. The chain links TRBV11-3 to TRBJ1-6; D is possibly TRBD1 (5 bases). Trimming removed 2 bases from V and 7 bases from J, with 6 bases in between. The CDR3 runs to 13 residues. The germline V gene has CDR1 SGHNT and CDR2 YENEEA.

The gene calls are TRBV7-2 and TRBJ1-2, with TRBD1 matching 8 bases. With V trimmed by 5 bases and J by 0 bases, 8 bases remained unmatched. Per the germline V gene, CDR1 is SGHTA and CDR2 is FQGNSA. The CDR3 is 16 amino acids. The CDR3 coding sequence is TGTGCCAGCAGCCTACGGACAGGGCCGTCTAACTATGGCTACACCTTC. This gives the protein CASSLRTGPSNYGYTF.

This sequence joins TRBV10-3 and TRBJ2-7; TRBD2 matches 12 bases. CDR3 length: 21 amino acids. The V gene end was trimmed by 3 bases and the J gene end by 0 bases; junction bases not matched to a gene: 18. CDR1 ENHRY and CDR2 SYGVKD come from the germline V gene. The CDR3, as DNA: TGTGCCATCAGTGACCCAGGGGTCCCTAGCGGGAGGGCCTTTGGCTCCTACGAGCAGTACTTC. Its protein product is CAISDPGVPSGRAFGSYEQYF.

The rearrangement joins TRBV7-9 to TRBJ2-5, with TRBD1 as a possible D gene (5 bases). The germline CDR1 and CDR2 sequences are SEHNR and FQNEAQ (reference sequence). V was shortened by 1 base and J by 5 bases, with 23 bases between the two germline ends. This CDR3 region has 18 residues. The CDR3 bases are TGTGCCAGCAGCTTAGTCGCTAGGGGCACAGTTGGCGTGGAGACCCAGTACTTC. It is translated as CASSLVARGTVGVETQYF. Drawing the rest from reference TRBV7-9 and TRBJ2-5, the complete variable domain is DTGVSQNPRHKITKRGQNVTFRCDPISEHNRLYWYRQTLGQGPEFLTYFQNEAQLEKSRLLSDRFSAERPKGSFSTLEIQRTEQGDSAMYLCASSLVARGTVGVETQYFGPGTRLLVL.

CDR3 residues: CASSLEIPVGRPYGYTF. For the CDR3, the DNA is TGTGCCAGCAGCTTAGAGATCCCTGTGGGGAGGCCCTATGGCTACACCTTC. The rearrangement links TRBV7-8 to TRBJ1-2, with D unresolved. The CDR3 contains 17 residues. Germline CDR1 and CDR2: SGHVS and FQNEAQ. V lost 1 base and J 4 bases, leaving 19 bases between the germline ends. Drawing the rest from reference TRBV7-8 and TRBJ1-2, the complete variable domain is GAGVSQSPRYKVAKRGQDVALRCDPISGHVSLFWYQQALGQGPEFLTYFQNEAQLDKSGLPSDRFFAERPEGSVSTLKIQRTQQEDSAVYLCASSLEIPVGRPYGYTFGSGTRLTVV.

CDR3 protein: CASTEGYSSYNEQFF. The CDR3 DNA is TGTGCCAGCACCGAGGGTTATAGCTCCTACAATGAGCAGTTCTTC. The chain carries TRBV9 and TRBJ2-1, with a possible D match to TRBD2 (5 bases). Trimming stripped 6 bases from V and 0 bases from J, with 13 bases between. Germline CDR1 SGDLS, CDR2 YYNGEE. This CDR3 is 15 amino acids long.

This clone appeared a few times. This chain joins TRBV5-5 and TRBJ2-5; D call uncertain. Trimming stripped 1 base from V and 4 bases from J, with 2 bases between. CDR1 SGHKS and CDR2 YYEKEE come from the germline V gene (reference sequence). The length of the CDR3 is 11 residues. CDR3 coding DNA: TGTGCCAGCAGCTTGCGAGAGACCCAGTACTTC. It codes for CASSLRETQYF.

This clone was seen a single time. This chain links TRBV28 with TRBJ2-1, with TRBD2 matching over 10 bases. This CDR3 has 17 residues. The V segment lost 8 bases and the J segment 0 bases; nucleotides outside the gene matches: 10. Germline V gene sequence: CDR1 MDHEN, CDR2 SYDVKM. CDR3 bases: TGTGCCAGCCACTCCGGGACTAGCGTCCTCTCCTACAATGAGCAGTTCTTC. This gives the protein CASHSGTSVLSYNEQFF.

J is TRBJ2-3 and V is TRBV19, with 7 bases that match TRBD2. V trimming: 7 bases; J trimming: 2 bases; junction bases outside the gene matches: 9. This CDR3 is 15 amino acids long. Germline CDR1 LNHDA, CDR2 SQIVND (reference sequence). The CDR3 region is CASKIGAGYTDTQYF. As DNA, the CDR3 is TGTGCCAGTAAGATCGGAGCGGGGTACACAGATACGCAGTATTTT. Full variable domain (remainder filled in from reference TRBV19 and TRBJ2-3): DGGITQSPKYLFRKEGQNVTLSCEQNLNHDAMYWYRQDPGQGLRLIYYSQIVNDFQKGDIAEGYSVSREKKESFPLTVTSAQKNPTAFYLCASKIGAGYTDTQYFGPGTRLTVL.

The V call is TRBV2, the J call TRBJ2-7; D unclear. This CDR3 spans 13 amino acids. V shed 1 base and J shed 0 bases, with 4 bases lying between them. The germline CDR1 and CDR2 sequences are SNHLY and FYNNEI. The CDR3 DNA follows: TGTGCCAGCAGTGAAGGGGCCTCCTACGAGCAGTACTTC. Translating gives CASSEGASYEQYF. Supplemented by reference TRBV2 and TRBJ2-7, the full variable domain reads EPEVTQTPSHQVTQMGQEVILRCVPISNHLYFYWYRQILGQKVEFLVSFYNNEISEKSEIFDDQFSVERPDGSNFTLKIRSTKLEDSAMYFCASSEGASYEQYFGPGTRLTVT.

The genes are TRBV9 and TRBJ2-5; 10 nucleotides match TRBD2. Looked up from germline, CDR1 is SGDLS and CDR2 is YYNGEE. This CDR3 contains 17 residues. V lost 3 bases, J lost 5 bases, and 13 bases stayed unmatched. The CDR3 here is CASSGRVAGGLGETQYF. CDR3 nucleotide sequence: TGTGCCAGCAGCGGTCGGGTAGCGGGAGGATTAGGGGAGACCCAGTACTTC. Full variable domain (remainder filled in from reference TRBV9 and TRBJ2-5): DSGVTQTPKHLITATGQRVTLRCSPRSGDLSVYWYQQSLDQGLQFLIQYYNGEERAKGNILERFSAQQFPDLHSELNLSSLELGDSALYFCASSGRVAGGLGETQYFGPGTRLLVL.

This chain connects TRBV5-4 to TRBJ2-1, with a tentative D call TRBD1 (6 bases). Germline values: CDR1 SGHNT, CDR2 YYREEE (reference sequence). V lost 4 bases and J 6 bases, leaving 8 bases between the germline ends. The CDR3 is made up of 12 amino acids. Here the CDR3 DNA reads TGTGCCAGCAGCGGGGACATCAATGAGCAGTTCTTC. It yields the protein CASSGDINEQFF.

This rearrangement joins TRBV10-3 to TRBJ1-2; D unclear. From germline, CDR1 is ENHRY and CDR2 SYGVKD. With 2 bases removed from V and 0 bases from J, the gap between germline ends came to 7 bases. CDR3 size: 14 residues. The CDR3 sequence is CAISEGEANYGYTF. The CDR3 nucleotides are TGTGCCATCAGTGAGGGAGAGGCTAACTATGGCTACACCTTC.

This chain uses TRBV9 with TRBJ1-2; D is ambiguous. V lost 0 bases and J 7 bases, leaving 13 bases between the germline ends. Germline V gene data show CDR1 as SGDLS and CDR2 as YYNGEE. The CDR3 covers 14 residues. In nucleotides, the CDR3 is TGTGCCAGCAGCGTAGGAGGAGGAAATAGTGGCTACACCTTC. The encoded protein is CASSVGGGNSGYTF.

This chain connects TRBV7-2 to TRBJ1-5; 8 bases are shared with TRBD1. CDR1 SGHTA and CDR2 FQGNSA come from the germline V gene. The CDR3 loop spans 16 amino acids. Trimming cost V 3 bases and J 7 bases; bases outside gene matches: 11. This CDR3 reads CASSLGVGQGDQPQHF. CDR3 in DNA: TGTGCCAGCAGCTTGGGAGTCGGACAGGGCGACCAGCCCCAGCATTTT.

This clone was detected only a few times. This chain joins TRBV28 and TRBJ1-1, with 7 bases that match TRBD1. Trimming at V came to 7 bases and at J to 5 bases, leaving 10 bases not matched to a gene. The CDR3 consists of 14 residues. Germline CDR1 and CDR2: MDHEN and SYDVKM. CDR3 nucleotide sequence: TGTGCCAGCACGGAGGGGGCCTGGGGGACTGAAGCTTTCTTT. Amino acid sequence: CASTEGAWGTEAFF.